This T cell receptor (beta chain) was documented in a study of blood T cell repertoires in COVID-19. The CDR3 has 13 amino acids. Looked up from germline, CDR1 is SGHTA and CDR2 is FQGTGA. V lost 2 bases and J 8 bases, leaving 12 bases between the germline ends. Clones were sequenced by immunoSEQ multiplex PCR, and TCRdb holds only the in-frame ones, with some missing. Here the sample spans 120,000 to 150,000 clones, around 90% being singletons. The chain combines TRBV7-3 with TRBJ1-2; perhaps TRBD1 as D (5 bases). Material: PBMCs or T cells enriched from blood (not recorded which). The clonotype comes from a woman aged 40 to 50 who had been exposed to COVID-19. The CDR3 DNA follows: TGTGCCAGCAGCTTACAGGGCGGGGACGGCTACACCTTC. Protein product: CASSLQGGDGYTF.